These 17 T cell receptor beta chains originate from one sample sequenced in a study of T cells after yellow fever vaccination. TCRdb processed the 5' RACE reads anew with MiXCR; each CDR3 protein has one entry. The sample carries approximately 300,000 distinct CDR3 sequences, around 10% recorded once. Here the sequenced sample was CD4+ T cells sorted from PBMCs, taken 45 days after the yellow fever booster vaccination. The receptor source for this set is a man between 18 and 35 years old who received the YFV17D yellow fever vaccine.

The chain recombines TRBV15 with TRBJ1-6, with unresolved D. The germline gives CDR1 LNHNV, CDR2 YYDKDF (reference sequence). V was pared by 0 bases and J by 9 bases, with 6 bases between. CDR3 length: 13 amino acids. The CDR3 sequence is CATSRERISPLHF. The CDR3 DNA is TGTGCCACCAGCAGAGAGAGGATTTCACCCCTCCACTTT.

This clonotype was detected only a few times. The rearrangement links TRBV19 to TRBJ1-5; 7 nucleotides match TRBD1. Looked up from germline, CDR1 is LNHDA and CDR2 is SQIVND (reference sequence). The junction had 7 bases not matched to a gene; V was cut back by 5 bases and J by 3 bases. The CDR3 loop spans 15 amino acids. CDR3 nucleotides: TGTGCCAGTAGTCCTGACAGGGTCGACAATCAGCCCCAGCATTTT. This translates into CASSPDRVDNQPQHF.

The chain is built from TRBV5-1 and TRBJ2-3; 10 positions agree with TRBD2. CDR3 size: 18 residues. V lost 1 base to trimming and J lost 2 bases; unmatched junction nucleotides: 10. Germline CDR1 is SGHRS and CDR2 is YFSETQ. The CDR3 nucleotides read TGCGCCAGCAGCTTGAAGGAGGTAGCGGGGGGCCTCACAGATACGCAGTATTTT. It is translated as CASSLKEVAGGLTDTQYF.

The V and J genes are TRBV6-2 or TRBV6-3 and TRBJ1-5; D might be TRBD1 (6 bases). V lost 9 bases and J lost 5, with 14 bases in between. CDR1 and CDR2 (germline): MNHEY, SVGEGT. The CDR3 contains 13 residues. The CDR3 DNA is TGTGCCAGAGGGGGTGATGTCGATCAGCCCCAGCATTTT. As protein: CARGGDVDQPQHF.

V is TRBV2 and J is TRBJ1-4; D is possibly TRBD1 (5 bases). The V and J ends lost 8 bases and 3 bases respectively, with 10 bases between them. CDR1 is SNHLY, CDR2 FYNNEI, per germline. CDR3 length: 13 amino acids. The CDR3 region is CASVRDPNEKLFF. The CDR3 bases are TGTGCCAGCGTCAGGGACCCTAATGAAAAACTGTTTTTT.

This clonotype was observed a handful of times. The chain uses TRBV7-3 and TRBJ2-7, with 14 bases aligning to TRBD2. CDR1 is SGHTA and CDR2 is FQGTGA in the germline V gene. Unmatched junction bases numbered 4, after V lost 3 bases and J lost 6 bases. The length of the CDR3 is 15 residues. The CDR3 DNA reads TGTGCCAGCAGCTTGGGACTAGCGGGGGTCGGCGAGCAGTACTTC. Encoded protein: CASSLGLAGVGEQYF.

V and J are TRBV24-1 and TRBJ2-1, with 7 bases matching TRBD1. This CDR3 region has 16 residues. Germline lookup yields CDR1 KGHDR and CDR2 SFDVKD. The junction had 10 bases not matched to a gene; V was cut back by 2 bases and J by 7 bases. The CDR3 sequence: CATSDYSSTGKNEQFF. CDR3 nucleotides: TGTGCCACCAGTGATTACTCTTCGACAGGGAAGAATGAGCAGTTCTTC.

The V and J genes are TRBV6-1 and TRBJ1-6; D not resolved. Germline V gene sequence: CDR1 MNHNS, CDR2 SASEGT. The CDR3 consists of 15 residues. V lost 3 bases and J lost 3, with 9 bases in between. The CDR3 DNA reads as TGTGCCAGCAGTGAGATAGGGAGCTATAATTCACCCCTCCACTTT. Residues: CASSEIGSYNSPLHF.

The CDR3 loop is CASSQQGGGTEAFF. In DNA form, the CDR3 reads TGTGCCAGCAGCCAACAGGGCGGTGGCACTGAAGCTTTCTTT. The chain uses TRBV7-9 and TRBJ1-1, with TRBD1 as a possible D gene (6 bases). Germline-derived CDR1 and CDR2 are SEHNR and FQNEAQ (reference sequence). V was shortened by 5 bases and J by 4 bases, with 14 bases between the two germline ends. The CDR3 spans 14 residues.

The chain recombines TRBV2 with TRBJ2-4; D remains unclear. Per germline, CDR1 SNHLY and CDR2 FYNNEI. V was clipped by 3 bases and J by 4 bases, with 13 bases between them. The CDR3 is 15 amino acids. The CDR3 protein is CASSELGSPKNIQYF. DNA of the CDR3: TGTGCCAGCAGTGAGTTGGGGTCCCCAAAAAACATTCAGTACTTC.

The chain employs TRBV30 and TRBJ1-4; possible D gene TRBD1, 6 bases. From germline, CDR1 is GTSNPN and CDR2 SVGIG (reference sequence). With 0 bases removed from V and 7 bases from J, the gap between germline ends came to 12 bases. The CDR3 extends over 14 amino acids. The CDR3 coding sequence is TGTGCCTGGAGTGTCGGAGGGGGAAGTGAAAAACTGTTTTTT. Protein sequence: CAWSVGGGSEKLFF.

With respect to this clonotype: A junction end diverges from the germline sequence, so it may reflect a read error. This chain uses TRBV7-9 with TRBJ1-2, with a weak D call TRBD1 (5 bases). Per germline, CDR1 SEHNR and CDR2 FQNEAQ (reference sequence). The CDR3 is 12 amino acids. Here the CDR3 DNA reads TGTGCCGGCAGCTTAAGCGGGGGTGGCTACACCTTC. It encodes CAGSLSGGGYTF.

This clonotype was counted only a few times. The rearrangement links TRBV12-3 or TRBV12-4 to TRBJ2-1, with no clear D. Trimming stripped 6 bases from V and 5 bases from J, with 5 bases between. The CDR3 consists of 11 residues. The CDR3 DNA is TGTGCCAGCAGCCCCGACAATGAGCAGTTCTTC. This sequence encodes CASSPDNEQFF.

The rearrangement joins TRBV4-3 to TRBJ1-2; 10 bases fit TRBD1. The CDR3 runs 18 residues. Germline CDR1 is LGHNA and CDR2 is YSLEER. V lost 0 bases to trimming and J lost 7 bases; unmatched junction nucleotides: 14. The CDR3 sequence is CASSQDLWTGGMKRGYTF. The CDR3 DNA reads TGCGCCAGCAGCCAAGACCTCTGGACAGGGGGGATGAAGCGTGGCTACACCTTC.

The rearrangement links TRBV27 to TRBJ2-7; the match to TRBD1 covers 8 bases. CDR3 size: 13 residues. Germline CDR1 and CDR2: MNHEY and SMNVEV (reference sequence). Trimming at V came to 3 bases and at J to 5 bases, leaving 3 bases not matched to a gene. In nucleotides, the CDR3 is TGTGCCAGCAGTTTCCAACAGGGGGACGAGCAGTACTTC. It specifies CASSFQQGDEQYF.

In its sample, this clonotype was seen a few times. The chain's CDR3 is CATSRDLAGEQFF. CDR3 nucleotide sequence: TGTGCCACCAGCAGAGATCTTGCGGGGGAGCAGTTCTTC. V usage is TRBV15 and J usage is TRBJ2-1; maybe TRBD2 (6 bases). V lost 0 bases, J lost 10 bases, and 10 bases lay in between. CDR1 is LNHNV, CDR2 YYDKDF, per germline (reference sequence). The CDR3 loop spans 13 amino acids.

Many counts were recorded for this clonotype. The rearrangement joins TRBV12-3 or TRBV12-4 to TRBJ1-4, with D perhaps matching TRBD1 (6 bases). V shed 6 bases and J shed 12 bases, with 11 bases lying between them. The CDR3 is 11 amino acids. The CDR3 protein is CASSGQIELFF. The CDR3 DNA is TGTGCCAGCAGCGGACAGATCGAACTGTTTTTT.